This TCR beta chain was documented in a study of vaccination and CD4 T cells after COVID-19. This clonotype was observed a few times. Its matching antigen is unknown. The CDR3 has 11 residues. V gave up 6 bases and J gave up 6 bases, with 8 bases separating them. Oncomine TCR Beta short-read sequencing was applied to DNA from cultured CD4+ T cells. After culture, CD4+ T cells served as the source for genomic DNA extraction. Using its own MiXCR run on the PCR reads, TCRdb lists one record per CDR3 protein. The top ten clones hold about 11% of a sample with thousands of distinct CDR3 sequences, 28% of them seen once. Treatment given: approximately nine-day PBMC culture with coronavirus spike peptide pools or control peptides (ViraFEST assay). Unexposed donor CD4+ T cells predated the COVID-19 pandemic, collected 2011-2018. First, ViraFEST expanded antigen-specific T cells with peptide pools, and next it sequenced the TCRs. Scientists separated out CD4+ T cells through negative selection following 10 days in culture.

The sequence derives from a human donor in good health. Specimen: CD4+ T cells from blood, cultured in vitro. The chain couples TRBV12-3 or TRBV12-4 to TRBJ1-2; D uncertain. The CDR3 sequence is CASSLMDGYTF. CDR3 coding DNA: TGTGCCAGCAGCCTAATGGATGGCTACACCTTC.